This T cell receptor (beta chain) is drawn from a study of blood T cell repertoires in COVID-19. Across the whole study: Researchers got acute and convalescent COVID-19 samples from the United States, Italy and Spain. The cDNA or gDNA used as material had been derived from T cells, B-cell-depleted T cells, or PBMCs.

The CDR3 totals 15 residues. CDR1 is ENHRY and CDR2 is SYGVKD in the germline V gene. Trimming took off 5 bases at V and 3 bases at J, with 17 bases between the two ends. Original methodology: Cell counts per sample came from amplifying reference gene primers. Produced via immunoSEQ multiplex PCR; TCRdb's table is partial and in-frame only. D and trimming come from the DNA, and the V and J calls and clone size come from that table. The sample shows 200,000 to 300,000 clones, roughly 86% of them seen only once. The sequence came from a man aged 50 or older with acute or convalescent COVID-19. V is TRBV10-3 and J is TRBJ2-7; possible D gene TRBD2, 6 bases. Input material: peripheral blood. CDR3 coding DNA: TGTGCCATCAGTCACTCCGGGACTGCGGACTACGAGCAGTACTTC. Translation: CAISHSGTADYEQYF.